The entry below describes one TCR beta chain. This clonotype was observed a few times. The specificity of this receptor is unknown. No per-base quality is available; no much larger clone lies one base away. This entry comes from a study of identical twins (dated by TCRdb to 2016 to 2017). Context from the whole study: The study deep-sequenced TCR alpha and beta repertoires from monozygotic twins, unrelated adults of various ages and cord blood to test whether fetal clonotypes persist. To rule out contamination, replicate twin experiments were performed at different times with different library preparation protocols.

What the research found in general, with its limitations: Zero-insertion analyses could be partly confounded by invariant T cells such as MAIT and iNKT, although diverse VJ usage argued against such confounding for most clonotypes. Because the same donors could not be followed over many years, the conclusions depended on cross-sectional statistical analysis. Recombination models systematically underestimated out-of-frame TCR alpha sharing in monozygotic twins but agreed with sharing between unrelated individuals. Excess twin sharing in beta out-of-frame sequences was weaker because fewer shared sequences lowered the signal-to-noise ratio. Fewer insertions were carried by abundant cord blood beta clonotypes; a weaker similar trend was observed in young adult naive repertoires, while no such trend was observed in memory repertoires. Out-of-frame TCR alpha sequences shared between twins showed an excess of low generation-probability sequences compared with coincidental sharing between unrelated individuals.

As encoded in the germline V gene, CDR1 is MNHNS while CDR2 is SASEGT. V and J are trimmed by 6 bases and 0 bases, and the gene matches miss 9 bases of the junction. Taken from cysteine to phenylalanine, the CDR3 has 17 residues. Solely the CDR3 DNA is kept, with 51 bases framed from the first base. The library was generated by 5' RACE. The data were produced on an Illumina HiSeq 2000. Template switching added a universal primer binding site, and the final cDNA carried a unique molecular identifier that allowed TCR cDNA molecules to be counted accurately. Specific primers in the conserved constant-segment region were used to synthesize first-strand cDNA for the TCR alpha and beta chains. To control for contamination, every cDNA library was double barcoded, receiving both a SMART-Mk sample barcode and Illumina barcodes. TruSeq adapter sequences, together with Illumina sample barcodes, were added in two successive PCR steps. The Illumina HiSeq platform was used with custom primers to sequence TCR alpha and beta cDNA libraries. The paper's data handling went like this. Raw reads were processed with MiGEC to extract unique molecular identifiers, and MiXCR was used to determine CDR3 positions. For each individual, recombination models were inferred using an EM algorithm with the repgenHMM and IGoR tools. The analysis of shared clonotypes was done with the tcR package in R, with sharing normalized by the product of cloneset sizes. To study raw recombination without the effects of thymic and clonal selection, out-of-frame nonproductive sequences were analyzed. Clones were called with MiXCR by TCRdb after fastp trimmed the public reads at Q25, and only in-frame beta chains were retained. Each entry merges the rows of one CDR3 protein and shows their most common DNA and genes. For this entry, the V and J calls and clone size follow TCRdb and not the study's own pipeline. Counted in this sample were hundreds of thousands of distinct CDR3 sequences; around 6.1% of them appeared once. The ten largest make up approximately 1.6% of the sample.

All donors were healthy Caucasians. Three unrelated non-twin adults were additionally sequenced: a male aged 18 to 30, a male aged 50 to 60 and a female aged 50 to 60. Using Miltenyi CD45RO+ enrichment and human naive T-cell isolation kits, memory (CD45RO+) and naive T cells were isolated from PBMC. Here the chain combines TRBV6-1 and TRBJ1-3, and 9 junction bases match TRBD1. The sequence came from a man between 18 and 29 years old in good health. Sequencing was performed on naive T cells sorted from blood. Explained via the paper, the cell subset or site label denotes: cells isolated with a human naive T-cell isolation kit. The bases are TGTGCCAGCAGCGAACCGGGACAGGGTCCCTCTGGAAACACCATATATTTT. It encodes CASSEPGQGPSGNTIYF.